This TCR beta chain derives from a study of cytomegalovirus exposure and HLA in healthy donors. Germline values: CDR1 SEHNR, CDR2 FQNEAQ (reference sequence). The CDR3 spans 17 residues. Germline trimming cut 6 bases from V and 3 bases from J; bases unmatched to any gene: 16. TCRdb keeps only in-frame clones here, not all; method: immunoSEQ multiplex PCR. Of about 160,000 clones listed, roughly 90% were seen once; the top ten hold 2% to 2.5%. The sample comprised PBMCs. The origin of this receptor is a woman between 18 and 29 years old in good health and CMV-seronegative. The chain employs TRBV7-9 and TRBJ1-2, with 7 bases lining up with TRBD1. The CDR3 coding sequence is TGTGCCAGCAGTTTAAGGGGACAGAAGGGATTGCACTATGGCTACACCTTC. This codes for CASSLRGQKGLHYGYTF.